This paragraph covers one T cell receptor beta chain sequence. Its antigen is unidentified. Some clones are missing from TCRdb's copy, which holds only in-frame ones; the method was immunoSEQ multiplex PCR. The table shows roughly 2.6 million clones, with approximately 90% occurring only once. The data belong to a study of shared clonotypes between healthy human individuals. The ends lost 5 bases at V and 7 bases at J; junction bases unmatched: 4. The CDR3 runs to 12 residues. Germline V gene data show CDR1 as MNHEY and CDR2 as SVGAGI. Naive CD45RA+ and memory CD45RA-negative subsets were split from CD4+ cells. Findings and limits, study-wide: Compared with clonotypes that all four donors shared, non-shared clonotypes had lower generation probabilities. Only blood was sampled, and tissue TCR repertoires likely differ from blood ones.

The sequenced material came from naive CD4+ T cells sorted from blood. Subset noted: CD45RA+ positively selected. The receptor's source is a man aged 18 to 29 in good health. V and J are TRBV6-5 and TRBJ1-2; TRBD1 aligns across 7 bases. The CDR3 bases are TGTGCCAGCAGTGCGACAGGGAGTGGCTACACCTTC. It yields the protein CASSATGSGYTF.